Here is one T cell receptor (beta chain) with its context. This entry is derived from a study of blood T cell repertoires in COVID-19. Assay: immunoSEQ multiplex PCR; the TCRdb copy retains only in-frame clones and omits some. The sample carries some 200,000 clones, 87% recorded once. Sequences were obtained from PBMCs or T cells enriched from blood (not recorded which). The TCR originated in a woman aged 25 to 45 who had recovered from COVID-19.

CDR3 in DNA: TGTGCCAGCTCACCATGGCGGGGTGAGTCTGGAAACACCATATATTTT. Amino acid sequence: CASSPWRGESGNTIYF. The rearrangement joins TRBV18 to TRBJ1-3; no clear D. Germline V CDR1 and CDR2: KGHSH, LQKENI. V was shortened by 2 bases and J by 1 base, with 12 bases between the two germline ends. The CDR3 spans 16 residues.